Below, 15 T cell receptor beta chains from the same sample are listed, as sequenced in a study of early T cells in non-severe SARS-CoV-2 infection. Using its own MiXCR run on the 5' RACE reads, TCRdb lists one record per CDR3 protein. Among about 26,000 distinct CDR3 sequences listed, roughly 5.3% were seen once. Sequencing was carried out using whole blood. These receptors all come from an adult who was a healthcare worker with PCR-confirmed SARS-CoV-2 infection or an uninfected control (not recorded which).

This clonotype was seen a few times. The gene calls are TRBV21-1 and TRBJ1-1; the table's TRBD1 call for D was not verified on the DNA. TRBV21-1 is noted as a pseudogene. CDR3 length equals 13 residues. The CDR3 region has the DNA TGTGCCAGCAGCAACGGGCGGCGCACTGAAGCTTTCTTT. Translated, it gives CASSNGRRTEAFF.

The sample holds many counts of this clonotype. This sequence joins TRBV7-3 and TRBJ2-7; a possible D gene is TRBD2 (6 bases). The CDR3 sequence is 16 residues long. Germline V gives CDR1 SGHTA, CDR2 FQGTGA. Trimming removed 0 bases from V and 3 bases from J, with 15 bases in between. For the CDR3, the DNA is TGTGCCAGCAGCTTAACCCCGGGGAGGAACAACTACGAGCAGTACTTC. Translated, it gives CASSLTPGRNNYEQYF.

This clonotype was seen only a few times. The chain recombines TRBV14 with TRBJ2-1, with TRBD1 matching 7 bases. The V and J ends lost 4 bases and 9 bases, in that order; junction bases with no gene match: 15. CDR1 is SGHDN, CDR2 FVKESK, per germline. The CDR3 is 16 residues long. The CDR3 nucleotides read TGTGCCAGCAGCCCTCAAGGACAGGTGGGGGCCGCTGAGCAGTTCTTC. Amino acid sequence: CASSPQGQVGAAEQFF.

V is TRBV6-9 and J is TRBJ1-1, with no clear D. V was shortened by 6 bases and J by 0 bases, with 11 bases between the two germline ends. The CDR3 spans 14 residues. Germline V gene data show CDR1 as MNHGY and CDR2 as SVAAGI. CDR3 loop: CASSYFGMNTEAFF. The CDR3 DNA reads TGTGCCAGCAGCTACTTCGGCATGAACACTGAAGCTTTCTTT.

This clonotype was seen a few times. J is TRBJ1-4 and V is TRBV11-2, with 7 bases identical to TRBD1. Trimming cost V 4 bases and J 4 bases; bases outside gene matches: 3. The CDR3 sequence is 14 residues long. Per germline, CDR1 SGHAT and CDR2 FQNNGV. The chain's CDR3 is CASSSGQLNEKLFF. CDR3 sequence (DNA): TGTGCCAGCAGCTCGGGACAGCTTAATGAAAAACTGTTTTTT.

This clonotype was detected ten times or more. This chain links TRBV3-1 with TRBJ1-2, with 7 nucleotides matching TRBD1. The CDR3 runs 15 residues. The germline V gene encodes CDR1 LGHDT and CDR2 YNNKEL (reference sequence). Trimming removed 3 bases from V and 2 bases from J; junction bases left unmatched: 6. The CDR3 reads CASSQTGTANYGYTF. The CDR3 DNA follows: TGTGCCAGCAGCCAGACCGGGACAGCAAACTATGGCTACACCTTC.

This clonotype was recorded many times. The rearrangement joins TRBV10-3 to TRBJ2-5; TRBD2 matches at 10 bases. This CDR3 contains 18 residues. V lost 2 bases, J lost 2 bases, and 11 bases stayed unmatched. Germline V gene lookup returns CDR1 ENHRY and CDR2 SYGVKD. CDR3 DNA sequence: TGTGCCATCAGTGAGAGGCTAGCGGGGGAACGGAAACAAGAGACCCAGTACTTC. Amino acid sequence: CAISERLAGERKQETQYF.

This clonotype was seen only a few times. The V call is TRBV11-2, the J call TRBJ2-2, with D unclear. V lost 8 bases, J lost 6 bases, and 13 bases lay in between. The CDR3 contains 13 residues. The V gene's germline CDR1 is SGHAT and CDR2 FQNNGV. Here the CDR3 reads CASGLAAPGELFF. CDR3 coding DNA: TGTGCCAGCGGGTTGGCAGCGCCCGGGGAGCTGTTTTTT.

This clonotype has more than one count but fewer than ten. V and J are TRBV4-1 and TRBJ1-3; D perhaps matches TRBD1 (6 bases). The CDR3 sequence is 16 residues long. The germline V gene encodes CDR1 MGHRA and CDR2 YSYEKL. Trimming removed 3 bases from V and 1 base from J, with 13 bases in between. CDR3 loop: CASSHPQGPSGNTIYF. The CDR3, as DNA: TGCGCCAGCAGCCACCCCCAGGGGCCTTCTGGAAACACCATATATTTT.

The chain couples TRBV20-1 to TRBJ2-3; perhaps D is TRBD1 or TRBD2 (5 bases each). The CDR3 loop spans 12 amino acids. Germline CDR1 and CDR2: DFQATT and SNEGSKA (reference sequence). V shed 1 base and J shed 6 bases, with 8 bases lying between them. The DNA of the CDR3 is TGCAGTGCTAGAGGGGACGGGGATACGCAGTATTTT. Protein: CSARGDGDTQYF.

This clonotype was counted ten times or more. This sequence joins TRBV20-1 and TRBJ1-2; D uncertain. The V end lost 3 bases, the J end lost 2 bases, and 7 bases lay between the germline ends. The length of the CDR3 is 12 residues. CDR1 and CDR2 from the germline V gene are DFQATT and SNEGSKA (reference sequence). CDR3 in DNA: TGCAGTGCTAGCGGTGGAAACTATGGCTACACCTTC. Its translation: CSASGGNYGYTF.

The chain couples TRBV7-2 to TRBJ1-6; D unclear. CDR1 and CDR2 from the germline V gene are SGHTA and FQGNSA. The V and J ends lost 2 bases and 8 bases respectively, with 16 bases between them. CDR3 length: 16 residues. CDR3 sequence: CASSLFPGLTDSPLHF. As DNA, the CDR3 is TGTGCCAGCAGCTTATTTCCGGGTTTAACGGATTCACCCCTCCACTTT.

The table lists this clonotype with many counts. The rearrangement uses TRBV12-3 or TRBV12-4 and TRBJ2-3; 8 nucleotides match TRBD1. With 4 bases clipped from V and 11 bases from J, the junction kept 2 bases outside the gene matches. This CDR3 contains 11 residues. CDR3 loop: CASSWGTGQYF. In nucleotides, the CDR3 is TGTGCCAGCAGTTGGGGGACAGGGCAGTATTTT.

This clonotype was seen only a few times. J is TRBJ2-3 and V is TRBV4-3; either TRBD1 or TRBD2 may supply D (5 bases each). The CDR3 sequence is 16 residues long. The germline CDR1 and CDR2 sequences are LGHNA and YSLEER. Trimming removed 0 bases at V and 0 bases at J, with 10 bases between. The CDR3 DNA reads as TGCGCCAGCAGCCAAGATACGGGGCCTAGCACAGATACGCAGTATTTT. Amino acid sequence: CASSQDTGPSTDTQYF.

The gene calls are TRBV27 and TRBJ2-7; D possibly matches TRBD1 or TRBD2 (5 bases each). The CDR3 runs to 13 residues. Looked up from germline, CDR1 is MNHEY and CDR2 is SMNVEV (reference sequence). V lost 10 bases and J lost 4, with 17 bases in between. The DNA of the CDR3 is TGTGCCACCCGGGACCGCTTAATATACGAGCAGTACTTC. Translation: CATRDRLIYEQYF.